This TCR beta chain was documented in a study of T cell responses to AZD1222 COVID-19 vaccine. Study overall: Combined were second doses at about 4 or about 12 weeks.

Study-level findings and limits: In a largely white British group with more females than males, clonal diversity was possibly underestimated. Nearly half of spike-specific TCRs reportedly go after variant regions that carry no mutations. CD4 TCRs covered the whole spike, strongest at regions 160-218 and 743-854.

Assay used: immunoSEQ multiplex PCR; TCRdb lists only in-frame clones, some missing. The sample yields about 160,000 clones, roughly 94% seen once. Concerning this clone itself: The antigen remains undetermined.

Trimming took off 1 base at V and 3 bases at J, with 15 bases between the two ends. Germline V gene lookup returns CDR1 LGHDT and CDR2 YNNKEL (reference sequence). The CDR3 sequence is 16 residues long. This TCR derives from an adult in good health. The chain links TRBV3-1 (or the pseudogene TRBV3-2) to TRBJ1-2; D gene uncertain. Sequencing was performed on peripheral blood, taken on day 0 of AZD1222 vaccination. The CDR3 sequence is CASSQVGSLSHYGYTF. The CDR3 coding sequence is TGTGCCAGCAGCCAAGTAGGGAGTCTATCCCACTATGGCTACACCTTC.